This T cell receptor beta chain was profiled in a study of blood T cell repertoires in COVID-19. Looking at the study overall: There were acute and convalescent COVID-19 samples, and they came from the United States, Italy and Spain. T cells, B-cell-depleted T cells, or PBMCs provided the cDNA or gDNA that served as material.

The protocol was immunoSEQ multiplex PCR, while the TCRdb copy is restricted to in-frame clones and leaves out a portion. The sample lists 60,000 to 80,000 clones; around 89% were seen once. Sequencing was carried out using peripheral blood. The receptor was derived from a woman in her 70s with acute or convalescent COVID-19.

Written as DNA, the CDR3 is TGTGCCAGCAGCGTAGCTATACAGAATTCACCCCTCCACTTT. Its translation: CASSVAIQNSPLHF. This chain joins TRBV9 and TRBJ1-6; no reliable D call. CDR1 is SGDLS and CDR2 is YYNGEE in the germline V gene. The V end was cut by 0 bases, the J end by 7 bases, with 8 bases between. The CDR3 has 14 amino acids. The full variable domain, in which reference TRBV9 and TRBJ1-6 provide the parts outside the CDR3, is DSGVTQTPKHLITATGQRVTLRCSPRSGDLSVYWYQQSLDQGLQFLIQYYNGEERAKGNILERFSAQQFPDLHSELNLSSLELGDSALYFCASSVAIQNSPLHFGNGTRLTVT.